This is a list of T cell receptor beta chains from one sample in a study of response to subunit inactivated influenza vaccine. TCRdb re-called the RT-PCR reads with MiXCR, one entry per CDR3 protein. Of some 190,000 distinct CDR3 sequences detected, around 15% appear once; the ten largest clones hold 26%. Here the sequenced sample was CD8+ T cells sorted from PBMCs, taken 5 days after vaccination. The receptors originated from a man in his fifties who received an inactivated influenza vaccine. The CDR3 runs from the conserved cysteine through the conserved F or W. Fields, in order: clone size, J gene, D gene, V gene, CDR3 protein, CDR3 DNA. A D gene is named only where the DNA matches it firmly. Clone size, where shown, is once, few, many, or a class for clones that have expanded.

.,TRBJ2-5,.,TRBV15,CATSRAGSGETQYF,TGTGCCACCAGCAGAGCCGGGTCGGGGGAGACCCAGTACTTC
.,TRBJ2-2,.,TRBV20-1,CSAVEGATGELFF,TGCAGTGCTGTCGAGGGAGCGACCGGGGAGCTGTTTTTT
many,TRBJ2-1,.,TRBV10-3,CAISESEPNEQFF,TGTGCCATCAGTGAGTCGGAGCCCAATGAGCAGTTCTTC
many,TRBJ2-1,TRBD1,TRBV29-1,CSVEARGQGNEQFF,TGCAGCGTTGAAGCTAGGGGGCAAGGCAATGAGCAGTTCTTC
.,TRBJ2-2,TRBD2,TRBV7-2,CASSLGGGGPITGELFF,TGTGCCAGCAGCTTAGGCGGCGGGGGGCCTATCACCGGGGAGCTGTTTTTT
few,TRBJ1-6,.,TRBV25-1,CASSVGGNSPLHF,TGTGCCAGCAGTGTTGGGGGGAATTCACCCCTCCACTTT
.,TRBJ2-1,TRBD2,TRBV7-9,CASSLFGGGRARDEQFF,TGTGCCAGCAGCTTATTTGGTGGCGGGAGGGCCAGAGATGAGCAGTTCTTC
few,TRBJ2-7,.,TRBV12-3/TRBV12-4,CASSFGLDEQYF,TGTGCCAGCAGTTTCGGGCTAGACGAGCAGTACTTC
few,TRBJ2-3,TRBD2,TRBV5-1,CASSAGGRSGINRPTDTQYF,TGCGCCAGCAGCGCCGGAGGTCGGAGCGGGATTAACAGGCCCACAGATACGCAGTATTTT
few,TRBJ2-3,.,TRBV9,CASTGGSSTDTQYF,TGTGCCAGCACTGGCGGCTCTAGCACAGATACGCAGTATTTT
.,TRBJ1-4,TRBD1,TRBV5-5,CASSGQGPEKLFF,TGTGCCAGCTCCGGACAGGGACCTGAAAAACTGTTTTTT
.,TRBJ1-1,.,TRBV7-9,CASSLVAARGTDTEAFF,TGTGCCAGCAGTCTAGTAGCAGCGAGGGGGACGGACACTGAAGCTTTCTTT
.,TRBJ2-3,.,TRBV5-1,CASSGTQSRTDTQYF,TGCGCCAGCAGCGGAACCCAAAGTCGCACAGATACGCAGTATTTT
.,TRBJ2-1,TRBD2,TRBV7-9,CASSRISGRGDNEQFF,TGTGCCAGCAGCCGTATTAGCGGGAGGGGCGACAATGAGCAGTTCTTC
.,TRBJ1-1,.,TRBV30,CAWSVVAEAFF,TGTGCCTGGAGTGTGGTCGCTGAAGCTTTCTTT
few,TRBJ2-2,TRBD2,TRBV7-6,CASSLGAATSGENTGELFF,TGTGCCAGCAGCTTAGGGGCTGCGACTAGCGGGGAAAACACCGGGGAGCTGTTTTTT
.,TRBJ2-7,.,TRBV6-1,CASSETPERERYEQYF,TGTGCCAGCAGTGAAACCCCGGAACGGGAAAGATACGAGCAGTACTTC
.,TRBJ2-7,.,TRBV7-9,CASSRDRSEQYF,TGTGCCAGCTCGCGGGACAGAAGTGAGCAGTACTTC
.,TRBJ2-3,.,TRBV7-6,CASSLASEADTQYF,TGTGCCAGCAGCTTAGCGTCAGAAGCAGATACGCAGTATTTT
many,TRBJ2-3,TRBD2,TRBV28,CASSWKTSGSDTQYF,TGTGCCAGCAGTTGGAAGACTAGCGGGAGTGATACGCAGTATTTT
few,TRBJ2-1,TRBD2,TRBV6-2/TRBV6-3,CASSTGLVGYNEQFF,TGTGCCAGCAGTACGGGACTAGTGGGCTACAATGAGCAGTTCTTC
few,TRBJ2-1,.,TRBV9,CASSVGTYNEQFF,TGTGCCAGCAGCGTCGGGACATACAATGAGCAGTTCTTC
.,TRBJ2-2,.,TRBV11-2,CASRPRWAENTGELFF,TGTGCCAGCAGACCCCGATGGGCGGAGAACACCGGGGAGCTGTTTTTT
few,TRBJ2-7,TRBD1,TRBV6-2/TRBV6-3,CASSWKTGAYEQYF,TGTGCCAGCAGTTGGAAGACAGGGGCCTACGAGCAGTACTTC
.,TRBJ2-3,TRBD1,TRBV4-2,CASSTQDRGGTDTQYF,TGTGCCAGCAGCACACAGGACAGGGGGGGTACAGATACGCAGTATTTT
.,TRBJ2-2,.,TRBV29-1,CSVEPDPNTGELFF,TGCAGCGTTGAGCCGGACCCGAACACCGGGGAGCTGTTTTTT
.,TRBJ2-1,.,TRBV9,CASSIYCGDRNEQFF,TGTGCCAGCAGCATTTACTGCGGGGATAGGAATGAGCAGTTCTTC
many,TRBJ2-1,TRBD2,TRBV4-3,CASSHGLAGGLYNEQFF,TGCGCCAGCAGCCACGGACTAGCGGGTGGCTTATACAATGAGCAGTTCTTC